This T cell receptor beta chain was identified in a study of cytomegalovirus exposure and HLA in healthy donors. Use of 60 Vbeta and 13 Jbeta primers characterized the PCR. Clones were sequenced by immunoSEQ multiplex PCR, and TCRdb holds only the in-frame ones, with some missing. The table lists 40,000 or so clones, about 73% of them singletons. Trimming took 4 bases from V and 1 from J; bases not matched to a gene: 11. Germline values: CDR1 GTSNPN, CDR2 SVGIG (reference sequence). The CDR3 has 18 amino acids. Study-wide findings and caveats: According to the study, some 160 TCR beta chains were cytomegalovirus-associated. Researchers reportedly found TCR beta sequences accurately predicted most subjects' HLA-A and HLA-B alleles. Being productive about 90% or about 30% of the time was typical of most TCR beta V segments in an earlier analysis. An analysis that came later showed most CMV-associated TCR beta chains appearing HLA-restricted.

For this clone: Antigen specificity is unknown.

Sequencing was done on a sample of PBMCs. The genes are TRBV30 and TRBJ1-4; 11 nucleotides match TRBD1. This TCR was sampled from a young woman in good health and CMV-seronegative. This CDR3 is CAWTRPDRGRGTNEKLFF. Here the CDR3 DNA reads TGTGCCTGGACCCGCCCGGACAGGGGGCGAGGAACTAATGAAAAACTGTTTTTT.